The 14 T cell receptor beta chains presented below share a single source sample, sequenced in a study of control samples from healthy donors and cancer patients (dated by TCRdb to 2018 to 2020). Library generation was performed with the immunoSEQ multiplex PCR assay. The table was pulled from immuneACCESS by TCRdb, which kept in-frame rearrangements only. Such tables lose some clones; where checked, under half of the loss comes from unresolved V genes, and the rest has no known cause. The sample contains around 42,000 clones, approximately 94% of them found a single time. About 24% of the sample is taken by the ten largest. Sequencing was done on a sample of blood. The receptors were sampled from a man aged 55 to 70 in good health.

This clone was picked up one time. For the CDR3, the DNA is TGTGCCAGCTCCCTGCTTGGCCCCGGGGGCCGAACCATGAACACTGAAGCTTTCTTT. It codes for CASSLLGPGGRTMNTEAFF. The chain has TRBV18 and TRBJ1-1; D might be TRBD1 (6 bases). The CDR3 runs to 19 residues. V lost 6 bases, J lost 0 bases, and 26 bases lay in between. Germline CDR1 reads KGHSH; CDR2 reads LQKENI.

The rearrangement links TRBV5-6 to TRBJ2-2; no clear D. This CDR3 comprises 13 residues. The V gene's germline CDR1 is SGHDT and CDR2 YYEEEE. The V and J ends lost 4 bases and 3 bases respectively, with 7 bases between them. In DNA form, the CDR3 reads TGTGCCAGCAGCCGCCGGGACACCGGGGAGCTGTTTTTT. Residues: CASSRRDTGELFF.

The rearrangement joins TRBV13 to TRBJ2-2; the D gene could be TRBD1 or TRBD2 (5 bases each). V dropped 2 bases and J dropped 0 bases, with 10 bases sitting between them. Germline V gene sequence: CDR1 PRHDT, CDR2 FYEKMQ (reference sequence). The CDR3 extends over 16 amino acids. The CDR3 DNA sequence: TGTGCCAGCAGCTTAACCGGGACCCCGAACACCGGGGAGCTGTTTTTT. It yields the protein CASSLTGTPNTGELFF.

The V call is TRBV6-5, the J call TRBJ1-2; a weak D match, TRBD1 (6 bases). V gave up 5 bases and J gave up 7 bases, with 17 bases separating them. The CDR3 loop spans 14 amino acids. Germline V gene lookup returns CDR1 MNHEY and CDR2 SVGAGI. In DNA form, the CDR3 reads TGTGCCAGCAGTCCGATGGGGGGGGGCCGTGGCTACACCTTC. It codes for CASSPMGGGRGYTF.

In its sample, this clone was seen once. Here the CDR3 DNA reads TGTGCCAGTAGACCTACAGGGGGCTTTCAGCCCCAGCATTTT. Translating gives CASRPTGGFQPQHF. This sequence joins TRBV19 and TRBJ1-5, with 9 nucleotides matching TRBD1. With V trimmed by 6 bases and J by 6 bases, 6 bases remained unmatched. The V gene's germline CDR1 is LNHDA and CDR2 SQIVND (reference sequence). This CDR3 comprises 14 residues.

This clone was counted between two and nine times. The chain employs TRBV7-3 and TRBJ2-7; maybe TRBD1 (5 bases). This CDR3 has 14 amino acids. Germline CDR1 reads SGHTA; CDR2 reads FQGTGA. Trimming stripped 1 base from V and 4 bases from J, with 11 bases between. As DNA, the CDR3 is TGTGCCAGCAGCTTAAGTGGGGCCTCATACGAGCAGTACTTC. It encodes CASSLSGASYEQYF.

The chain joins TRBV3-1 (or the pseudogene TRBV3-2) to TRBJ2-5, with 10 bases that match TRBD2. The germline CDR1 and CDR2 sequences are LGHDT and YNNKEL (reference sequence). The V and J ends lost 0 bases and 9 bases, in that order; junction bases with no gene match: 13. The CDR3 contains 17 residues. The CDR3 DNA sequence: TGTGCCAGCAGCCAAGAGGGAGCTAGCGGGGGCCTTCGGGCCCAGTACTTC. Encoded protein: CASSQEGASGGLRAQYF.

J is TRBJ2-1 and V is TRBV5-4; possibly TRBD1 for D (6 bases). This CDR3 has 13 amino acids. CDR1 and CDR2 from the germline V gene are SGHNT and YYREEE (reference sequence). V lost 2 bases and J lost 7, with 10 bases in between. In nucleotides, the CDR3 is TGTGCCAGCAGCTTTTCCCAGGGGAATGAGCAGTTCTTC. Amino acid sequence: CASSFSQGNEQFF. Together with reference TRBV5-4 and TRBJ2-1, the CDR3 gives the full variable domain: ETGVTQSPTHLIKTRGQQVTLRCSSQSGHNTVSWYQQALGQGPQFIFQYYREEENGRGNFPPRFSGLQFPNYSSELNVNALELDDSALYLCASSFSQGNEQFFGPGTRLTVL.

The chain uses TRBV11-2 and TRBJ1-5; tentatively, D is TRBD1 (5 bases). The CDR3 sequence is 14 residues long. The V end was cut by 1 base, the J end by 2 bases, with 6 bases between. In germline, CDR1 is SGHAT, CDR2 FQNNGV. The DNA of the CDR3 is TGTGCCAGCAGCTTAGGAGGGGGCAATCAGCCCCAGCATTTT. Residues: CASSLGGGNQPQHF. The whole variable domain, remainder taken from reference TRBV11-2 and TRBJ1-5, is EAGVAQSPRYKIIEKRQSVAFWCNPISGHATLYWYQQILGQGPKLLIQFQNNGVVDDSQLPKDRFSAERLKGVDSTLKIQPAKLEDSAVYLCASSLGGGNQPQHFGDGTRLSIL.

CDR3 residues: CASSSGGSWRKTQYF. The CDR3 bases are TGTGCCAGCAGTTCGGGGGGGAGTTGGAGAAAGACCCAGTACTTC. The rearrangement joins TRBV27 to TRBJ2-5; TRBD2 matches 8 bases. The germline gives CDR1 MNHEY, CDR2 SMNVEV (reference sequence). This CDR3 region has 15 residues. J gave up 6 bases and V 4 bases, and 10 bases lay outside the gene matches.

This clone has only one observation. CDR3 sequence (DNA): TGTGCCAGCGGGGAGGGTTTAAGTAGCAATCAGCCCCAGCATTTT. It codes for CASGEGLSSNQPQHF. V is TRBV11-2 and J is TRBJ1-5; D remains ambiguous. Germline-derived CDR1 and CDR2 are SGHAT and FQNNGV. Trimming removed 8 bases from V and 0 bases from J, with 14 bases in between. This CDR3 has 15 amino acids.

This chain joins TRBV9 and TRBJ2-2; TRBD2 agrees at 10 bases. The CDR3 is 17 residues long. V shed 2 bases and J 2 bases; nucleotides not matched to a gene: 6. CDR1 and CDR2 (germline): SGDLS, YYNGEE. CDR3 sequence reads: CASSVLTSGLNTGELFF. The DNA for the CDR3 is TGTGCCAGCAGCGTTTTGACTAGCGGGCTCAACACCGGGGAGCTGTTTTTT.

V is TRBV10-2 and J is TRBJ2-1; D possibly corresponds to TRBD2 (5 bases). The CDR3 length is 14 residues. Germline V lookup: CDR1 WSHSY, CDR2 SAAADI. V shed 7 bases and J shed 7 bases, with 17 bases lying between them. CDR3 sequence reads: CASTVSVTINEQFF. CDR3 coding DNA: TGCGCCAGCACGGTTAGCGTGACAATAAATGAGCAGTTCTTC.

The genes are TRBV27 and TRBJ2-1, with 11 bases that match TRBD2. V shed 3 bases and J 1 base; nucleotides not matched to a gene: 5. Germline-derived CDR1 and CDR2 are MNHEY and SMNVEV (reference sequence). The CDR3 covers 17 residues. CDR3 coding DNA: TGTGCCAGCAGTTTCACTAGCGGGAGATCGTCCTACAATGAGCAGTTCTTC. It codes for CASSFTSGRSSYNEQFF.